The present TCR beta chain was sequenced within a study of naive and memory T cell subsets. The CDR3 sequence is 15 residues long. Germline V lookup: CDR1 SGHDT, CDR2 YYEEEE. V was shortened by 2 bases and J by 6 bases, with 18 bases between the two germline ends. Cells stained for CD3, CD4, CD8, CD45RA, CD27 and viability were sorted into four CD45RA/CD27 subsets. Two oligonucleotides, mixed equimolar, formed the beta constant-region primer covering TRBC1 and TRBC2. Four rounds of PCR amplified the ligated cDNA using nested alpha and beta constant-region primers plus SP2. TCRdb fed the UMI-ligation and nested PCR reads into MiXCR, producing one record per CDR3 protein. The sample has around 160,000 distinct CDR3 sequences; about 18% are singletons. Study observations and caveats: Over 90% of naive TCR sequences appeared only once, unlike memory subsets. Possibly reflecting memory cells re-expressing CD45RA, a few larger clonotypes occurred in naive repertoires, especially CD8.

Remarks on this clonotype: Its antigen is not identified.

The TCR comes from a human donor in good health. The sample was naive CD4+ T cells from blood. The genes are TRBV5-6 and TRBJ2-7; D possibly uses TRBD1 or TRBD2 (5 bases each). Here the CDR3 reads CASSFWGSTLGEQYF. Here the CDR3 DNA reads TGTGCCAGCAGCTTTTGGGGGTCCACCTTGGGCGAGCAGTACTTC.